A single sample is the source of the 29 T cell receptor beta chains below, sequenced in a study of beta chain features in type 1 diabetes (dated by TCRdb to the late 2010s). Results the study describes overall, beyond this receptor: Type 1 diabetes patients showed a moderate but significant shortening of TCRB CDR3 length in all four CD4+ subsets.

Libraries were constructed by the immunoSEQ multiplex PCR assay. The High Capacity cDNA Reverse Transcription Kit was used to reverse transcribe all of the isolated RNA, meaning that expressed TCRB transcripts were what got sequenced. The clones in this table, taken by TCRdb from immuneACCESS, are in-frame only. Not every clone is retained; where verified, under half of the shortfall comes from an unresolved V gene, and the cause of the rest is unknown. The sample table holds around 280,000 clones, of which about 15% were seen once. Roughly 0.015% of the sample belongs to the ten largest clones. These receptors lack a known antigen. The sample consisted of naive CD4+ T cells from blood. What this sample's cell subset or site label stands for: true naive CD4+ T cells. The receptors stem from a man aged 18 to 35 with type 1 diabetes.

This clone occurred a few times. The V and J genes are TRBV19 and TRBJ1-5, with 7 bases that match TRBD1. Germline CDR1 LNHDA, CDR2 SQIVND (reference sequence). This CDR3 spans 15 amino acids. Losses at the gene ends were 5 bases for V and 0 bases for J; bases not matched to a gene: 4. This chain's CDR3 is CASSRTGPSNQPQHF. CDR3 sequence (DNA): TGTGCCAGTAGTCGGACAGGCCCTAGCAATCAGCCCCAGCATTTT. Full variable domain (missing parts from reference TRBV19 and TRBJ1-5): DGGITQSPKYLFRKEGQNVTLSCEQNLNHDAMYWYRQDPGQGLRLIYYSQIVNDFQKGDIAEGYSVSREKKESFPLTVTSAQKNPTAFYLCASSRTGPSNQPQHFGDGTRLSIL.

This chain uses TRBV5-4 with TRBJ2-5, with TRBD1 matching 7 bases. Germline V gives CDR1 SGHNT, CDR2 YYREEE (reference sequence). V lost 2 bases, J lost 5 bases, and 3 bases stayed unmatched. The CDR3 has 13 residues. CDR3 coding DNA: TGTGCCAGCAGCTTAGGGGGCGCGGAGACCCAGTACTTC. This codes for CASSLGGAETQYF.

The CDR3 bases are TGCGCCAGCAGCTTGGTCGGGGACACTGAAGCTTTCTTT. It is translated as CASSLVGDTEAFF. This chain connects TRBV5-1 to TRBJ1-1; no clear D gene. This CDR3 comprises 13 residues. The germline V gene has CDR1 SGHRS and CDR2 YFSETQ. V lost 0 bases, J lost 3 bases, and 6 bases lay in between. The variable domain in full, completed from reference TRBV5-1 and TRBJ1-1, reads KAGVTQTPRYLIKTRGQQVTLSCSPISGHRSVSWYQQTPGQGLQFLFEYFSETQRNKGNFPGRFSGRQFSNSRSEMNVSTLELGDSALYLCASSLVGDTEAFFGQGTRLTVV.

The chain couples TRBV9 to TRBJ2-1; 9 positions match TRBD2. This CDR3 spans 16 amino acids. From germline, CDR1 is SGDLS and CDR2 YYNGEE. J gave up 3 bases and V 2 bases, and 6 bases lay outside the gene matches. The CDR3 DNA follows: TGTGCCAGCAGCGTCGGCGGGAGGGCAGGCTACAATGAGCAGTTCTTC. This translates into CASSVGGRAGYNEQFF.

The chain combines TRBV7-8 with TRBJ1-5; TRBD1 might be the D (5 bases). CDR1 is SGHVS, CDR2 FQNEAQ, per germline. V was cut by 4 bases and J by 1 base, with 14 bases left in between. The CDR3 is 16 amino acids. In DNA form, the CDR3 reads TGTGCCAGCAGCTACATAAGGGGAAGGAGCAATCAGCCCCAGCATTTT. It translates to CASSYIRGRSNQPQHF.

This clone has just a few counts. V is TRBV6-5 and J is TRBJ2-7, with TRBD2 matching over 7 bases. V lost 6 bases, J lost 0 bases, and 5 bases stayed unmatched. CDR1 is MNHEY, CDR2 SVGAGI, per germline. The CDR3 spans 14 residues. The CDR3 here is CASRLVAGSYEQYF. The CDR3 nucleotides read TGTGCCAGCAGACTCGTAGCGGGCTCCTACGAGCAGTACTTC.

This clone has a handful of counts. The J gene is TRBJ2-7, the V gene TRBV30; 7 nucleotides match TRBD1. Germline CDR1 is GTSNPN and CDR2 is SVGIG (reference sequence). V lost 5 bases and J lost 0; bases outside the gene matches: 1. This CDR3 region has 12 residues. DNA of the CDR3: TGTGCCTGGGGGGACAGCTCCTACGAGCAGTACTTC. This codes for CAWGDSSYEQYF.

This clone has a handful of counts. This chain joins TRBV7-2 and TRBJ2-7; TRBD2 is a possible D gene (5 bases). Looked up from germline, CDR1 is SGHTA and CDR2 is FQGNSA. The CDR3 sequence is 13 residues long. Trimming stripped 11 bases from V and 0 bases from J, with 14 bases between. The CDR3 DNA is TGTGCCGAGGGCGGGCAGGACTCCTACGAGCAGTACTTC. It specifies CAEGGQDSYEQYF.

This clone has just a few counts. The chain has TRBV29-1 and TRBJ1-1; D may be TRBD1 (5 bases). The CDR3 is 13 amino acids. Germline CDR1 is SQVTM and CDR2 is ANQGSEA. The V end was cut by 0 bases, the J end by 3 bases, with 8 bases between. CDR3 sequence: CSVEDRVHTEAFF. Written as DNA, the CDR3 is TGCAGCGTTGAAGACAGGGTACACACTGAAGCTTTCTTT.

This clone was seen a few times. The V gene is TRBV11-2, the J gene TRBJ2-3; 7 positions match TRBD2. V was pared by 1 base and J by 2 bases, with 9 bases of the junction left unmatched. CDR1 and CDR2 from the germline V gene are SGHAT and FQNNGV. CDR3 length equals 17 residues. As DNA, the CDR3 is TGTGCCAGCAGCTTAGGGTCGGGAGGATCATACACAGATACGCAGTATTTT. It is translated as CASSLGSGGSYTDTQYF.

DNA for the CDR3: TGTGCCATCAGTCCTAGAGGGGGCTACGAGCAGTACTTC. Encoded protein: CAISPRGGYEQYF. The V call is TRBV10-3, the J call TRBJ2-7, with a possible D match to TRBD1 (6 bases). The CDR3 covers 13 residues. Germline CDR1 is ENHRY and CDR2 is SYGVKD. V gave up 5 bases and J gave up 3 bases, with 11 bases separating them.

A few counts support this clone. The chain joins TRBV6-6 to TRBJ1-6; D is undetermined. The CDR3 runs to 11 residues. Trimming removed 5 bases at V and 15 bases at J, with 11 bases between. The germline V gene has CDR1 MNHNY and CDR2 SVGAGI (reference sequence). This chain's CDR3 is CASSPHPVLHF. The DNA for the CDR3 is TGTGCCAGCAGTCCACATCCCGTCCTCCACTTT.

This chain uses TRBV23-1 with TRBJ2-1, with 10 bases matching TRBD2. TRBV23-1 is an ORF, and what it does is uncertain. The CDR3 has 16 amino acids. V dropped 2 bases and J dropped 10; count of bases not matched to a gene: 11. CDR3 sequence: CASSQSRTSGRVEQFF. DNA for the CDR3: TGCGCCAGCAGTCAAAGTAGGACTAGCGGTAGGGTGGAGCAGTTCTTC.

This clone was observed a few times. The CDR3 protein is CASSLVRGSDEQYF. The CDR3 DNA sequence: TGTGCCAGCAGCTTAGTTCGGGGGTCGGACGAGCAGTACTTC. The chain combines TRBV7-9 with TRBJ2-7, with a tentative D call TRBD2 (6 bases). This CDR3 is 14 amino acids long. V was clipped by 1 base and J by 5 bases, with 12 bases between them. CDR1 is SEHNR and CDR2 is FQNEAQ in the germline V gene (reference sequence).

In nucleotides, the CDR3 is TGTGCCAGCAGAACCGACAGGGTTCGCGGCTACACCTTC. Translated, it gives CASRTDRVRGYTF. This chain links TRBV28 with TRBJ1-2, with TRBD1 identical over 7 bases. The V gene end was trimmed by 6 bases and the J gene end by 8 bases; junction bases not matched to a gene: 9. Germline V gene sequence: CDR1 MDHEN, CDR2 SYDVKM. CDR3 size: 13 residues.

This clone was seen a few times. V and J are TRBV30 and TRBJ1-3, with no clear D. The CDR3 consists of 17 residues. Trimming removed 3 bases at V and 3 bases at J, with 21 bases between. Germline CDR1 GTSNPN, CDR2 SVGIG (reference sequence). The CDR3 reads CAWSPSVFGGVGNTIYF. DNA of the CDR3: TGTGCCTGGAGCCCATCTGTTTTCGGCGGGGTTGGAAACACCATATATTTT.

As regards this clone: At one boundary the junction diverges from the germline segment, which might be a read error. V is TRBV2 and J is TRBJ1-1; D is perhaps TRBD1 (5 bases). CDR3 size: 12 residues. Germline V gene sequence: CDR1 SNHLY, CDR2 FYNNEI. The CDR3 DNA follows: TGTGCCACCGTCCCGGACAACAATGAAGCTTTCTTT. It translates to CATVPDNNEAFF.

The chain links TRBV11-2 to TRBJ2-5; the match to TRBD1 covers 7 bases. V dropped 6 bases and J dropped 1; count of bases not matched to a gene: 5. CDR3 length equals 14 residues. The germline CDR1 and CDR2 sequences are SGHAT and FQNNGV. CDR3: CASRDDRVQETQYF. The DNA for the CDR3 is TGTGCCAGCAGAGATGACAGGGTCCAAGAGACCCAGTACTTC. The full variable domain, in which reference TRBV11-2 and TRBJ2-5 provide the parts outside the CDR3, is EAGVAQSPRYKIIEKRQSVAFWCNPISGHATLYWYQQILGQGPKLLIQFQNNGVVDDSQLPKDRFSAERLKGVDSTLKIQPAKLEDSAVYLCASRDDRVQETQYFGPGTRLLVL.

The sample holds a few counts of this clone. The chain employs TRBV12-5 and TRBJ2-5; D is perhaps TRBD1 (6 bases). Germline V CDR1 and CDR2: LGHNT, FRNRAP. The ends were cut back, 4 bases at V and 4 bases at J, with 22 bases in the middle. The CDR3 loop spans 17 amino acids. CDR3 coding DNA: TGTGCTAGTGGTTCTACCGGGACAAGAAATCTCGGAGAGACCCAGTACTTC. Translation gives CASGSTGTRNLGETQYF.

The chain is built from TRBV18 and TRBJ2-3; 11 bases align to TRBD1. Trimming took 3 bases from V and 4 from J; bases not matched to a gene: 3. CDR1 and CDR2 (germline): KGHSH, LQKENI. CDR3 length: 15 amino acids. The CDR3 reads CASSPPGQGADTQYF. The CDR3 nucleotides are TGTGCCAGCTCACCTCCGGGACAGGGGGCAGATACGCAGTATTTT.

The chain is built from TRBV15 and TRBJ2-3; TRBD1 is a possible D gene (5 bases). The CDR3 totals 16 residues. Germline CDR1 is LNHNV and CDR2 is YYDKDF (reference sequence). The V and J ends lost 1 base and 0 bases respectively, with 11 bases between them. The CDR3: CATSRATGTSTDTQYF. CDR3 in DNA: TGTGCCACCAGCAGAGCCACAGGAACTAGCACAGATACGCAGTATTTT.

In its sample, this clone was seen a few times. V is TRBV18 and J is TRBJ2-7; no firm D call. V was cut by 6 bases and J by 4 bases, with 13 bases left in between. Germline CDR1 KGHSH, CDR2 LQKENI. CDR3 length: 13 amino acids. The CDR3 nucleotides are TGTGCCAGCTCCCTATATGAGGAATACGAGCAGTACTTC. Translating gives CASSLYEEYEQYF.

This clone was observed a single time. This chain connects TRBV27 to TRBJ2-1, with 8 nucleotides matching TRBD2. J was trimmed by 8 bases and V by 0 bases; bases with no gene match: 6. This CDR3 has 15 amino acids. Germline CDR1 MNHEY, CDR2 SMNVEV (reference sequence). The CDR3 nucleotides read TGTGCCAGCAGTTTATCGGGCGGGGGGACCTATGAGCAGTTCTTC. The encoded protein is CASSLSGGGTYEQFF.

This clone was detected a few times. The chain joins TRBV27 to TRBJ2-5, with D uncertain. CDR3 length equals 13 residues. The V and J ends lost 3 bases and 2 bases respectively, with 7 bases between them. Germline assignment: CDR1 MNHEY and CDR2 SMNVEV (reference sequence). CDR3 nucleotide sequence: TGTGCCAGCAGTTTTACATTTCAAGAGACCCAGTACTTC. The encoded protein is CASSFTFQETQYF.

The CDR3 bases are TGCGCCAGCAGCTTGGCAAGAGGTGGGGAGACCCAGTACTTC. Amino acid sequence: CASSLARGGETQYF. The chain couples TRBV5-1 to TRBJ2-5; D unclear. V lost 0 bases, J lost 5 bases, and 11 bases lay in between. The CDR3 loop spans 14 amino acids. Germline V gene data show CDR1 as SGHRS and CDR2 as YFSETQ.

A few counts support this clone. At one boundary the junction diverges from the germline segment, which might be a read error. This rearrangement joins TRBV5-1 to TRBJ1-2; 8 bases are shared with TRBD1. The CDR3 extends over 13 amino acids. The germline gives CDR1 SGHRS, CDR2 YFSETQ. This CDR3 reads CASSGGDRSGYTF. Here the CDR3 DNA reads TGCGCTAGCAGCGGTGGGGACAGGTCGGGCTACACCTTC.

The J gene is TRBJ1-2, the V gene TRBV5-1; weak D call: TRBD1 (5 bases). Trimming shortened V by 2 bases and J by 8 bases, and 16 bases separated the two germline ends. Germline V lookup: CDR1 SGHRS, CDR2 YFSETQ. The CDR3 loop spans 14 amino acids. In nucleotides, the CDR3 is TGCGCCAGCAGCTTCGGCGACAGAGCCAGCGGCTACACCTTC. Translation gives CASSFGDRASGYTF.

This chain links TRBV6-5 with TRBJ1-2; 8 bases align to TRBD1. The CDR3 runs 15 residues. Trimming cost V 0 bases and J 5 bases; bases outside gene matches: 5. Germline CDR1 reads MNHEY; CDR2 reads SVGAGI. The CDR3 loop is CASSYSVQGAYGYTF. The CDR3 DNA follows: TGTGCCAGCAGTTACTCGGTCCAGGGGGCGTATGGCTACACCTTC.

The chain joins TRBV30 to TRBJ2-7; D might be TRBD1 (6 bases). The CDR3 contains 13 residues. The V and J ends lost 5 bases and 3 bases respectively, with 14 bases between them. Per germline, CDR1 GTSNPN and CDR2 SVGIG (reference sequence). The CDR3 here is CAWAPDSFYEQYF. The CDR3, as DNA: TGTGCCTGGGCTCCGGACAGCTTCTACGAGCAGTACTTC.